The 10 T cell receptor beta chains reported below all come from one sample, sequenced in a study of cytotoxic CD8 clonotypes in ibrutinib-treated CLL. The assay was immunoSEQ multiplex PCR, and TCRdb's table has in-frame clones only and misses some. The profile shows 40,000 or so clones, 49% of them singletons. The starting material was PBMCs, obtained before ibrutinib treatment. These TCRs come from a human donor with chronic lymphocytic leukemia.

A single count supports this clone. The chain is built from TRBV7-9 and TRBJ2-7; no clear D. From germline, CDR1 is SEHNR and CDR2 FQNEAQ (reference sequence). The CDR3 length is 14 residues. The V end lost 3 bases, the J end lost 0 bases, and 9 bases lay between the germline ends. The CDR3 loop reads CASSFDHSSYEQYF. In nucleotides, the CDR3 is TGTGCCAGCAGCTTTGACCATAGCTCCTACGAGCAGTACTTC.

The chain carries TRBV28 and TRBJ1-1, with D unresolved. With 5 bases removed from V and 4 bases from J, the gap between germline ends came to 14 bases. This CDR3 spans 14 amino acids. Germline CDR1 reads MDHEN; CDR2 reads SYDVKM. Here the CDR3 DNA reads TGTGCCAGCAGTCAATCCGCCTGGCCCACTGAAGCTTTCTTT. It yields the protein CASSQSAWPTEAFF.

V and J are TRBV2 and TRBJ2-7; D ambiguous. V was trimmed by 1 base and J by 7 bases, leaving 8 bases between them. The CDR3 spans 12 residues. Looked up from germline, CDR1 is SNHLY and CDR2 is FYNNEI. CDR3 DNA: TGTGCCAGCAGTGAAGTCACAGAAGAGCAGTACTTC. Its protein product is CASSEVTEEQYF.

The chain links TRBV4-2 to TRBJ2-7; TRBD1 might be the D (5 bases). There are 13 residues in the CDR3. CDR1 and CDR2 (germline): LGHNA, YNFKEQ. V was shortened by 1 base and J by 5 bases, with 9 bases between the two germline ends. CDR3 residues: CASSQGVRDEQYF. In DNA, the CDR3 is TGTGCCAGCAGCCAAGGAGTCAGGGACGAGCAGTACTTC.

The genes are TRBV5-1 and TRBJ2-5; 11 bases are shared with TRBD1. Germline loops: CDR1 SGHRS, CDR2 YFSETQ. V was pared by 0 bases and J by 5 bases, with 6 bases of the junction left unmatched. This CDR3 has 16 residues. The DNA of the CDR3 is TGCGCCAGCAGCTTGGCTGGGACAGGGGGAATGGAGACCCAGTACTTC. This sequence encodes CASSLAGTGGMETQYF.

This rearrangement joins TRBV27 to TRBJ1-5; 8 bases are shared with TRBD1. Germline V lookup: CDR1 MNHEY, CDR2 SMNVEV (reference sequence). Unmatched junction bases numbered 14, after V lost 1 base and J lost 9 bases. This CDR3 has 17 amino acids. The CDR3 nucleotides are TGTGCCAGCAGTTTATTCTACCCGACAGGGGCCACGGGGCCCCAGCATTTT. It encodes CASSLFYPTGATGPQHF.

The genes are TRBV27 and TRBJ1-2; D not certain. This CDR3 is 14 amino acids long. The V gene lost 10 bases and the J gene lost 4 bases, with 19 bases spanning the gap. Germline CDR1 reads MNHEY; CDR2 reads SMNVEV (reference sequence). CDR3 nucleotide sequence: TGTGCCACCCTCCCTCTCGGCAGCGCCTATGGCTACACCTTC. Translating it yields CATLPLGSAYGYTF.

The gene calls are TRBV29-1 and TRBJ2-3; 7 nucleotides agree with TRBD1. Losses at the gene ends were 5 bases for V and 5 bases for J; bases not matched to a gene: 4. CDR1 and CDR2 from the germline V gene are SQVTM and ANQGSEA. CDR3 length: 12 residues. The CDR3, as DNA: TGCAGCGTTAACAGGGGAGTAGATACGCAGTATTTT. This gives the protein CSVNRGVDTQYF.

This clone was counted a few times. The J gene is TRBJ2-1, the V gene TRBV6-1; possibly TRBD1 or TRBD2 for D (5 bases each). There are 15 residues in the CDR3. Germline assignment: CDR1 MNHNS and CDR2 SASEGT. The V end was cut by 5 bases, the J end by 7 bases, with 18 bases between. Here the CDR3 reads CASSLLVGDMNEQFF. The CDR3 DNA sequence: TGTGCCAGCAGTTTACTAGTAGGGGATATGAATGAGCAGTTCTTC.

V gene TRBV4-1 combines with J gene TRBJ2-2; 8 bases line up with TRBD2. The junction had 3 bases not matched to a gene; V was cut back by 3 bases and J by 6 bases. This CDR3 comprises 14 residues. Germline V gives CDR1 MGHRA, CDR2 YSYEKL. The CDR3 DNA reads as TGCGCCAGCAGCCACGGCGGGGGGCCCGGGGAGCTGTTTTTT. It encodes CASSHGGGPGELFF.